These 4 T cell receptor beta chains were sequenced from one sample in a study of T-cell reconstitution after alpha-beta-depleted transplantation in children. Molecular barcoding with unique molecular identifiers was used for the TCRbeta library. One entry per CDR3 protein, called by TCRdb with MiXCR from the PCR reads. The sample gives about 76,000 distinct CDR3 sequences, about 14% of which show up once; 25% to 35% is in the top ten. The specimen was PBMCs, mostly from graft donor cells, collected 180 days after TCRalphabeta/CD19-depleted stem cell transplant. These receptors came from a male patient between 2 and 15 years old who had a stem cell transplant for acute lymphoblastic leukemia, so the T cells may come from the graft donor.

In this sample, this clonotype turned up a few times. This rearrangement joins TRBV11-2 to TRBJ1-1; unclear D gene. The CDR3 contains 14 residues. Germline values: CDR1 SGHAT, CDR2 FQNNGV. V dropped 5 bases and J dropped 4 bases, with 14 bases sitting between them. CDR3 nucleotide sequence: TGTGCCAGCAGCCTCATAGATATGGGCACTGAAGCTTTCTTT. Amino acid sequence: CASSLIDMGTEAFF.

This clonotype showed up just a few times. The V and J genes are TRBV7-2 and TRBJ2-5; D may match TRBD1 or TRBD2 (5 bases each). CDR3 length: 11 residues. V dropped 5 bases and J dropped 9 bases, with 10 bases sitting between them. The V gene's germline CDR1 is SGHTA and CDR2 FQGNSA. The CDR3 region has the DNA TGTGCCAGCAGCCCGGGGCCGGCCCAGTACTTC. This codes for CASSPGPAQYF.

This clonotype has just a few counts. The genes are TRBV20-1 and TRBJ2-2, with 10 bases aligning to TRBD2. V lost 2 bases to trimming and J lost 4 bases; unmatched junction nucleotides: 4. The CDR3 spans 15 residues. CDR1 and CDR2 (germline): DFQATT, SNEGSKA (reference sequence). The CDR3 spells CSARLAGAGTGELFF. The CDR3 nucleotides read TGCAGTGCTAGACTAGCGGGGGCGGGCACCGGGGAGCTGTTTTTT.

The chain employs TRBV20-1 and TRBJ1-4; 7 positions match TRBD1. The CDR3 runs 15 residues. CDR1 is DFQATT, CDR2 SNEGSKA, per germline (reference sequence). Unmatched junction bases numbered 1, after V lost 0 bases and J lost 0 bases. The CDR3 sequence: CSARDGTATNEKLFF. The DNA of the CDR3 is TGCAGTGCTAGAGATGGGACAGCAACTAATGAAAAACTGTTTTTT.